One and the same sample provided the 4 T cell receptor beta chains below, sequenced in a study of shared T cell receptors in the human thymus. TCRdb's copy holds only in-frame clones and misses some; the assay was immunoSEQ multiplex PCR. This table holds approximately 760,000 clones, 70% to 90% found once. The sample also formed part of further work on human thymus T cells.

The sample consisted of thymocytes. These receptor sequences come from a girl under two years old with a congenital heart defect.

This chain connects TRBV6-1 to TRBJ1-2, with D possibly TRBD1 on 5 matching bases. V lost 7 bases and J lost 2, with 17 bases in between. CDR3 length: 15 amino acids. Looked up from germline, CDR1 is MNHNS and CDR2 is SASEGT. CDR3 sequence (DNA): TGTGCCAGCACGGGGGATGACACATACAACTATGGCTACACCTTC. Translated: CASTGDDTYNYGYTF.

This clone showed up just a few times. V is TRBV9 and J is TRBJ2-5, with D possibly being TRBD2 (6 bases). V was cut by 0 bases and J by 0 bases, with 6 bases left in between. CDR3 length: 14 residues. CDR1 and CDR2 from the germline V gene are SGDLS and YYNGEE. The CDR3 here is CASSVGLDQETQYF. CDR3 DNA sequence: TGTGCCAGCAGCGTAGGACTAGACCAAGAGACCCAGTACTTC.

Concerning this clone: It is likely a read error, because the conserved phenylalanine at the end of the CDR3 is missing. The J gene is TRBJ1-2, the V gene TRBV5-6; 11 nucleotides agree with TRBD1. Trimming at V came to 4 bases and at J to 4 bases, leaving 9 bases not matched to a gene. Germline V lookup: CDR1 SGHDT, CDR2 YYEEEE. The CDR3 loop spans 16 amino acids. CDR3 nucleotides: TGTGCCAGCAGCCGGACAGGGGGCCACCCCCTCTATGGCTACACCCTC. Amino acids: CASSRTGGHPLYGYTL.

This rearrangement joins TRBV2 to TRBJ2-3, with TRBD2 identical over 11 bases. CDR3 length: 18 residues. CDR1 is SNHLY, CDR2 FYNNEI, per germline. V shed 4 bases and J 2 bases; nucleotides not matched to a gene: 11. This CDR3 is CASSAFSGGGSNTDTQYF. The CDR3 region has the DNA TGTGCCAGCAGTGCCTTTAGCGGGGGGGGATCTAACACAGATACGCAGTATTTT.